This T cell receptor (beta chain) was identified during a study of blood T cell repertoires in COVID-19. Overall study: The origin of the acute and convalescent COVID-19 samples was the United States, Italy and Spain.

Methods used by the authors: Cell counts per sample came from amplifying reference gene primers. Data came from immunoSEQ multiplex PCR; TCRdb stores just in-frame clones and leaves some out. D and trimming were read from the DNA, whereas the V and J calls and clone size are those reported in that table. The sample records 150,000 to 200,000 clones, roughly 85% being singletons. The germline V gene encodes CDR1 LNHDA and CDR2 SQIVND (reference sequence). Trimming removed 6 bases from V and 5 bases from J; junction bases left unmatched: 5. The CDR3 contains 14 residues. Sequencing was done on a sample of peripheral blood. This receptor was taken from an elderly woman with acute or convalescent COVID-19. The V call is TRBV19, the J call TRBJ2-2; 8 bases match TRBD2. CDR3 DNA sequence: TGTGCCAGTAGCCGACTAGCGTTGACCGGGGAGCTGTTTTTT. Its translation is CASSRLALTGELFF. The full variable domain, completed using reference TRBV19 and TRBJ2-2, is DGGITQSPKYLFRKEGQNVTLSCEQNLNHDAMYWYRQDPGQGLRLIYYSQIVNDFQKGDIAEGYSVSREKKESFPLTVTSAQKNPTAFYLCASSRLALTGELFFGEGSRLTVL.